Presented here are 4 T cell receptor beta chains from one specimen sequenced in a study of tumor-infiltrating lymphocytes in primary liver carcinoma. The input was around 500 ng total RNA; TCR beta cDNA was made from it with a constant-region primer. For TCR beta, libraries were produced by three nested multiplex PCR rounds using slightly modified ARM-PCR. Primers for the first two PCR rounds were TRBV1-TRBV30 forward primers and a C-beta reverse primer (roughly 10 cycles per round). MiXCR, run by TCRdb on the multiplex PCR reads, gives a single entry per CDR3 protein. The sample consists of 60,000 to 90,000 distinct CDR3 sequences, about 72% of them appearing once. Taking about 20-31 mg of unsorted bulk tissue, the authors co-extracted RNA and DNA. The sample comprised liver tumor tissue from sampling region 4. Documented subset: tumor region T4, right-lateral pole. Receptors were obtained from a man in his forties with primary liver carcinoma and hepatitis B virus infection.

Note on this clonotype: Since a much larger clone is just one base distant, this may be a read error. V and J are TRBV30 and TRBJ2-5; D perhaps matches TRBD2 (5 bases). In germline, CDR1 is GTSNPN, CDR2 SVGIG (reference sequence). This CDR3 has 15 residues. The germline V and J ends were trimmed by 3 bases and 5 bases, with 19 bases remaining between them. The CDR3, as DNA: TGTGCCTGGAGCAATTTGCTGGGAGCCAACGAGACCCAGTACTTC. It specifies CAWSNLLGANETQYF.

Note on this clonotype: The CDR3 does not end in the conserved phenylalanine or tryptophan, so this is likely a read error. J is TRBJ2-5 and V is TRBV11-2, with a possible D match to TRBD1 (6 bases). This CDR3 has 15 residues. The germline V gene encodes CDR1 SGHAT and CDR2 FQNNGV. The CDR3 coding sequence is TGTGCCAGCAGTCTGACCTGGACAGCTCAAGGGACCCAGTACCTC. It is translated as CASSLTWTAQGTQYL.

The genes are TRBV11-1 and TRBJ2-3; 9 nucleotides align to TRBD2. The CDR3 has 20 residues. V trimming: 4 bases; J trimming: 5 bases; junction bases outside the gene matches: 22. Looked up from germline, CDR1 is SGHAT and CDR2 is FQDESV (reference sequence). The CDR3 loop reads CASSSGYRVLAGDSGDTQYF. CDR3 coding DNA: TGTGCCAGCAGCTCAGGCTACAGGGTCTTAGCGGGAGATTCTGGAGATACGCAGTATTTT.

The V call is TRBV20-1, the J call TRBJ1-2, with 7 bases lining up with TRBD1. V was clipped by 0 bases and J by 7 bases; unmatched bases: 8. Germline V gene sequence: CDR1 DFQATT, CDR2 SNEGSKA (reference sequence). The CDR3 totals 14 residues. The CDR3 is CSARDTKGGFGYTF. CDR3 DNA sequence: TGCAGTGCTAGAGATACGAAAGGGGGCTTTGGCTACACCTTC.